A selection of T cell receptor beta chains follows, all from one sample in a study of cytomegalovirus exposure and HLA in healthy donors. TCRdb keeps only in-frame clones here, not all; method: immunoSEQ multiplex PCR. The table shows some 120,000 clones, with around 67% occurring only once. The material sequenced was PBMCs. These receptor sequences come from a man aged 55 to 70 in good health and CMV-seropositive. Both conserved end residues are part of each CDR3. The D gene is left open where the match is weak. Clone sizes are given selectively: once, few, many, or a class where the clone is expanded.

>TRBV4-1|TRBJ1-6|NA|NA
TGCGCCAGCAGCCAAGGACTCTACCCCCTCCACTTT
CASSQGLYPLHF
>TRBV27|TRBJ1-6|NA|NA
TGTGCCAGCAGTATCTTCGGACAGCCCCCGAGTTCACCCCTCCACTTT
CASSIFGQPPSSPLHF
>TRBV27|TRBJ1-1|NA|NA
TGTGCCAGCAGTTTGGGCAGGTCGAACACTGAAGCTTTCTTT
CASSLGRSNTEAFF
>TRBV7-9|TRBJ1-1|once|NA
TGTGCCAGCAGCCTAGCTATCAGGGGAAACACTGAAGCTTTCTTT
CASSLAIRGNTEAFF
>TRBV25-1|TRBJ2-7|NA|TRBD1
TGTGCCAGCTGCTCCGGGACAGGGTGCTACGAGCAGTACTTC
CASCSGTGCYEQYF
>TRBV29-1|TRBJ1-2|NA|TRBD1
TGCAGCGTTGAAGATCCAAGGGCCAGGGACAGAAACTATGGCTACACCTTC
CSVEDPRARDRNYGYTF
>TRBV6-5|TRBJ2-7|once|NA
TGTGCCAGCAGTTATTTTGGAGGGAGGTACGAGCAGTACTTC
CASSYFGGRYEQYF
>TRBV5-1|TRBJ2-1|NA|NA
TGCGCCAGCAGCTTGCTCGCCTTCACCTCGGGGGAATTAGAGCAGTTCTTC
CASSLLAFTSGELEQFF
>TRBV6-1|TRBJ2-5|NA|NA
TGTGCCAGCAGTTGGGGGGGCGTAGAGACCCAGTACTTC
CASSWGGVETQYF
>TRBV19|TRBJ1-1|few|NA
TGTGCCAGTAGCGTTGCAGAGAACACTGAAGCTTTCTTT
CASSVAENTEAFF
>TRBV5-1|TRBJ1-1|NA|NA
TGCGCCAGCAGCCCCTGGCAGGGTAACATGAACACTGAAGCTTTCTTT
CASSPWQGNMNTEAFF
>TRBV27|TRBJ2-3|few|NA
TGTGCCAGCAGTTTACTACAGGGGACTTTCATGGATACGCAGTATTTT
CASSLLQGTFMDTQYF
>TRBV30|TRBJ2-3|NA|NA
TGTGCCTGGTCAAGTACGGTCATTAGCACAGATACGCAGTATTTT
CAWSSTVISTDTQYF
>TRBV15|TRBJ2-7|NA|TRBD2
TGTGCCACCAGCAGAGATTTGGGCGGGGGGGCAAGGGAGCAGTACTTC
CATSRDLGGGAREQYF
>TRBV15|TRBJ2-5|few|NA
TGTGCCACCAGCTCAACGGAGGGGACCCAGTACTTC
CATSSTEGTQYF
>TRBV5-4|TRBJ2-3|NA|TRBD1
TGTGCCAGCAGCCCGAACCTTGGACAGGGACAAAGTACGCAGTATTTT
CASSPNLGQGQSTQYF
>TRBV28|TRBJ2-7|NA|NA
TGTGCCAGCAGGTCCTCGAAGGGGGAGCAGTACTTC
CASRSSKGEQYF
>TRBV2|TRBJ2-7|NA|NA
TGTGCCAGCAGCCCTTTCCCCGGGTACGAGCAGTACTTC
CASSPFPGYEQYF
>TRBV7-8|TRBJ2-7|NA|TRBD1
TGTGCCAGCCGCCCCCGGGACAGGTCCTACGAGCAGTACTTC
CASRPRDRSYEQYF
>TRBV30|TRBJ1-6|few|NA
TGTGCCGTCGACAGGCCGACCTATAATTCACCCCTCCACTTT
CAVDRPTYNSPLHF
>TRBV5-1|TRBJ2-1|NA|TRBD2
TGCGCCAGCAGCACTAGCGGGGGGGATGGCAATGAGCAGTTCTTC
CASSTSGGDGNEQFF
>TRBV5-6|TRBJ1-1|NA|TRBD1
TGTGCCAGCATCGTCGAGGGACAGGGGTACACTGAAGCTTTCTTT
CASIVEGQGYTEAFF
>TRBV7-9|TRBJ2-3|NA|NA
TGTGCCAGCAGGGTCGGAGATACGCAGTATTTT
CASRVGDTQYF
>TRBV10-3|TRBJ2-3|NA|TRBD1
TGTGCCATCTTTAGGGGGCTTAGCACAGATACGCAGTATTTT
CAIFRGLSTDTQYF
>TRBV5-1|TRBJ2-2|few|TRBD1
TGCGCCAGCAGAATGGGGACAGGGGGGACCGGGGAGCTGTTTTTT
CASRMGTGGTGELFF
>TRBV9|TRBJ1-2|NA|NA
TGTGCCAGCAGCGTCTCCGTGAGAAGTGGCTACACCTTC
CASSVSVRSGYTF
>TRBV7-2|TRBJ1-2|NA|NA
TGTGCCAGCAGCCTGGGGCAGGTCTACTATGGCTACACCTTC
CASSLGQVYYGYTF
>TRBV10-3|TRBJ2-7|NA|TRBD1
TGTGCCATCAGTCCGGGACAGAGCTCCTACGAGCAGTACTTC
CAISPGQSSYEQYF
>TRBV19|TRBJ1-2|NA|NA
TGTGCCAGTAGTCCTAACCGGGACATTAATGGCTACACCTTC
CASSPNRDINGYTF
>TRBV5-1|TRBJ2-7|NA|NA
TGCGCCAGCAGTCAAACGGGGGTCCACGAGCAGTACTTC
CASSQTGVHEQYF
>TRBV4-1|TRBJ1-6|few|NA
TGCGCCAGCAGCCAGAGGGGAGTCCGGGGGGGGAATTCACCCCTCCACTTT
CASSQRGVRGGNSPLHF
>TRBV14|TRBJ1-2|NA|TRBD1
TGTGCCAGCAGCCAAGAGGGACAGGTTTATGGCTACACCTTC
CASSQEGQVYGYTF
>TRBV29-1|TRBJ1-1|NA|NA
TGCAGCGTTGATCCCGCCCACTCAAACACTGAAGCTTTCTTT
CSVDPAHSNTEAFF
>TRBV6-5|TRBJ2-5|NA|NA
TGTGCCAGCAGTTACTCGGCCACAGGGGGGGGTTGGTACTTC
CASSYSATGGGWYF
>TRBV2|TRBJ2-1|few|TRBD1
TGTGCCAGCAGTGCGGGACAGGGGGCCTACAATGAGCAGTTCTTC
CASSAGQGAYNEQFF
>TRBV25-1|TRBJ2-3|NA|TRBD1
TGTGCCAGCAGTGAATCGGGGACAGTACAAACAGATACGCAGTATTTT
CASSESGTVQTDTQYF
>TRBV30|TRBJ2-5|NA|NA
TGTGCCTGGAGTGTCGGAGAGACCCAGTACTTC
CAWSVGETQYF
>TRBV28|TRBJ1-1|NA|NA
TGTGCCAGCAGTTTATATCGTCAGGAAGCTTTCTTT
CASSLYRQEAFF
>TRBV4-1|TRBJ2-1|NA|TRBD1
TGCGCCAGCAGCCAAGGTGAGGGGGCCAATGAGCAGTTCTTC
CASSQGEGANEQFF
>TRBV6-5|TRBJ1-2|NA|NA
TGTGCCAGCAGTTACGTTCAGGGAAACTATGGCTACACCTTC
CASSYVQGNYGYTF
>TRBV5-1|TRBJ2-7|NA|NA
TGCGCCAGCAGCTTGCAGTCATACTACGAGCAGTACTTC
CASSLQSYYEQYF
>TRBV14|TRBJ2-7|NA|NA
TGTGCCAGCAGCCCTACCCAGGGTTTTGTAGTATACGAGCAGTACTTC
CASSPTQGFVVYEQYF
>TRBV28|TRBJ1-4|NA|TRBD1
TGTGCCAGCAGCCCTAGGGCCGGGACAGGGCCCGAAAAACTGTTTTTT
CASSPRAGTGPEKLFF
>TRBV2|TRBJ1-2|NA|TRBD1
TGTGCCAGCATCAGGACAGGGGAGGAGGATAATGGCTACACCTTC
CASIRTGEEDNGYTF
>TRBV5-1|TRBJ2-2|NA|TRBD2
TGCGCCAGCAGCTTCAAAGCGGGGGGGACCGGGGAGCTGTTTTTT
CASSFKAGGTGELFF
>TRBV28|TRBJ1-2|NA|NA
TGTGCCAGCTCCGACACCTATGGCTACACCTTC
CASSDTYGYTF